Following are 18 T cell receptor beta chains from one sample sequenced in a study of PD-1 blockade in mismatch repair-deficient tumors. Here immunoSEQ multiplex PCR was the method, and the copy in TCRdb shows in-frame clones only, minus some. The sample yields 130,000 or so clones, 85% to 90% seen once. Source: peripheral blood, taken 44 weeks after starting pembrolizumab. These receptors were obtained from an adult with mismatch repair-deficient cancer.

The chain links TRBV13 to TRBJ2-3, with 8 bases fitting TRBD2. From germline, CDR1 is PRHDT and CDR2 FYEKMQ (reference sequence). The CDR3 covers 16 residues. V lost 0 bases and J lost 5; bases outside the gene matches: 7. CDR3 in DNA: TGTGCCAGCAGCTTAGGGCTAGCGGGCGCCGTAGATACGCAGTATTTT. It is translated as CASSLGLAGAVDTQYF.

The J gene is TRBJ1-1, the V gene TRBV5-1; 9 bases fit TRBD1. After removal of 2 bases from V and 3 bases from J, the junction contained 11 bases not matched to a gene. Per the germline V gene, CDR1 is SGHRS and CDR2 is YFSETQ. The CDR3 runs 17 residues. The CDR3: CASSLGGTGLPYTEAFF. CDR3 in DNA: TGCGCCAGCAGCTTAGGTGGGACAGGGCTTCCGTACACTGAAGCTTTCTTT.

CDR3 residues: CASSLRLGYQETQYF. CDR3 DNA: TGTGCCAGCAGCCTAAGACTAGGCTACCAAGAGACCCAGTACTTC. The chain has TRBV7-9 and TRBJ2-5; D may be TRBD2 (6 bases). The CDR3 contains 15 residues. Germline V gene sequence: CDR1 SEHNR, CDR2 FQNEAQ (reference sequence). Trimming removed 5 bases from V and 0 bases from J, with 13 bases in between. The entire variable domain, with the rest obtained from reference TRBV7-9 and TRBJ2-5, is as follows: DTGVSQNPRHKITKRGQNVTFRCDPISEHNRLYWYRQTLGQGPEFLTYFQNEAQLEKSRLLSDRFSAERPKGSFSTLEIQRTEQGDSAMYLCASSLRLGYQETQYFGPGTRLLVL.

The chain combines TRBV12-2 with TRBJ2-2; TRBD2 reflects the table's D call only, with no check against the DNA. TRBV12-2 is a recognized pseudogene. This CDR3 is built from 17 residues. The CDR3 sequence: CASRLAPEAINTGELFF. CDR3 DNA: TGTGCAAGTCGCTTAGCCCCCGAAGCAATTAACACCGGGGAGCTGTTTTTT.

This chain uses TRBV4-1 with TRBJ2-7; 10 bases line up with TRBD1. The V and J ends lost 2 bases and 7 bases, in that order; junction bases with no gene match: 8. The CDR3 runs 15 residues. CDR1 is MGHRA, CDR2 YSYEKL, per germline. As DNA, the CDR3 is TGCGCCAGCAGCCAATATTGGGGACAGGGGTGGGAGCAGTACTTC. Amino acid sequence: CASSQYWGQGWEQYF.

The chain has TRBV10-3 and TRBJ2-1; D is undetermined. The CDR3 length is 15 residues. Deletions cut 8 bases from V and 4 bases from J, with 18 bases between. Germline CDR1 is ENHRY and CDR2 is SYGVKD. The CDR3 loop reads CAIRSAVGTYNEQFF. Written as DNA, the CDR3 is TGTGCCATCCGGTCGGCGGTAGGAACATACAATGAGCAGTTCTTC.

The chain uses TRBV29-1 and TRBJ2-4, with TRBD1 as a possible D gene (5 bases). This CDR3 comprises 14 residues. V shed 5 bases and J shed 1 base, with 12 bases lying between them. Germline loops: CDR1 SQVTM, CDR2 ANQGSEA. The CDR3 nucleotides read TGCAGCGTTTCCGACAGTGCGGCCAAAAACATTCAGTACTTC. It translates to CSVSDSAAKNIQYF.

The chain employs TRBV27 and TRBJ2-7; the match to TRBD1 covers 9 bases. Germline V lookup: CDR1 MNHEY, CDR2 SMNVEV (reference sequence). V lost 9 bases and J lost 5; bases outside the gene matches: 11. The CDR3 spans 14 residues. DNA of the CDR3: TGTGCCAGTCGGCCTCGGGACAGGGACCACGAGCAGTACTTC. Its protein is CASRPRDRDHEQYF.

V and J are TRBV18 and TRBJ1-4, with D possibly matching TRBD1 (6 bases). V lost 4 bases, J lost 0 bases, and 18 bases lay in between. Germline V lookup: CDR1 KGHSH, CDR2 LQKENI. The CDR3 consists of 18 residues. DNA for the CDR3: TGTGCCAGCTCACATCAAGCAGGGCAGGGGACAACTAATGAAAAACTGTTTTTT. Encoded protein: CASSHQAGQGTTNEKLFF.

The rearrangement links TRBV15 to TRBJ2-5; unclear D gene. The CDR3 is made up of 13 amino acids. The V end was cut by 0 bases, the J end by 5 bases, with 7 bases between. Germline loops: CDR1 LNHNV, CDR2 YYDKDF (reference sequence). The CDR3 is CATSRDYIETQYF. CDR3 DNA sequence: TGTGCCACCAGCAGAGATTACATTGAGACCCAGTACTTC.

The chain joins TRBV4-1 to TRBJ1-1; a weak D match, TRBD1 (6 bases). Germline V gene sequence: CDR1 MGHRA, CDR2 YSYEKL. V shed 0 bases and J shed 5 bases, with 10 bases lying between them. This CDR3 is 14 amino acids long. CDR3 in amino acids: CASSQEGGRTEAFF. Here the CDR3 DNA reads TGCGCCAGCAGCCAAGAAGGGGGGCGTACTGAAGCTTTCTTT.

The V call is TRBV6-5, the J call TRBJ1-2; no firm D call. Germline CDR1 MNHEY, CDR2 SVGAGI. The CDR3 extends over 15 amino acids. Trimming removed 0 bases from V and 3 bases from J, with 11 bases in between. The CDR3 loop is CASSYSVSWDYGYTF. DNA of the CDR3: TGTGCCAGCAGTTACTCGGTCTCTTGGGACTATGGCTACACCTTC.

The rearrangement uses TRBV6-4 and TRBJ2-2; 9 nucleotides agree with TRBD2. From germline, CDR1 is MRHNA and CDR2 SNTAGT. The CDR3 totals 16 residues. J gave up 3 bases and V 2 bases, and 4 bases lay outside the gene matches. The CDR3 here is CASSDLEREDTGELFF. Here the CDR3 DNA reads TGTGCCAGCAGTGACCTGGAGCGGGAGGACACCGGGGAGCTGTTTTTT.

This chain uses TRBV7-2 with TRBJ2-4; TRBD1 aligns across 10 bases. The germline V gene encodes CDR1 SGHTA and CDR2 FQGNSA. The CDR3 loop spans 15 amino acids. J gave up 8 bases and V 4 bases, and 8 bases lay outside the gene matches. The CDR3 is CASSSRDRGLDIQYF. The CDR3 DNA follows: TGTGCCAGCAGCTCGCGGGACAGGGGTCTTGACATTCAGTACTTC.

As concerns this clone: The junction departs from the called germline gene at one end, perhaps through a read error. This chain connects TRBV25-1 to TRBJ2-7; the D gene could be TRBD1 or TRBD2 (6 bases each). The length of the CDR3 is 11 residues. The germline gives CDR1 MGHDK, CDR2 SYGVNS. CDR3 sequence (DNA): TGTGCCACAAAAAGGGGGGACACCTCGCGTTTC. The encoded protein is CATKRGDTSRF.

A few counts support this clone. J is TRBJ2-3 and V is TRBV30, with D hard to call. CDR1 GTSNPN and CDR2 SVGIG come from the germline V gene (reference sequence). The CDR3 consists of 13 residues. The V gene lost 2 bases and the J gene lost 3 bases, with 9 bases spanning the gap. The CDR3 DNA is TGTGCCTGGAGTTTAACCGGGACAGATACGCAGTATTTT. This gives the protein CAWSLTGTDTQYF. The whole variable domain, remainder taken from reference TRBV30 and TRBJ2-3, is SQTIHQWPATLVQPVGSPLSLECTVEGTSNPNLYWYRQAAGRGLQLLFYSVGIGQISSEVPQNLSASRPQDRQFILSSKKLLLSDSGFYLCAWSLTGTDTQYFGPGTRLTVL.

This chain joins TRBV14 and TRBJ2-7, with 9 bases aligning to TRBD2. There are 15 residues in the CDR3. J was trimmed by 4 bases and V by 4 bases; bases with no gene match: 8. Germline lookup yields CDR1 SGHDN and CDR2 FVKESK. The CDR3 is CASSRRASGKYEQYF. Here the CDR3 DNA reads TGTGCCAGCAGCCGCCGGGCTAGCGGGAAATACGAGCAGTACTTC.

The gene calls are TRBV5-6 and TRBJ2-5; D ambiguous. The CDR3 has 11 amino acids. Germline V CDR1 and CDR2: SGHDT, YYEEEE. Trimming pared 0 bases from V and 6 bases from J, leaving 3 bases between. CDR3 nucleotides: TGTGCCAGCAGCTTGGGCAAGACCCAGTACTTC. It specifies CASSLGKTQYF.